This TCR beta chain was captured in a study of blood T cell repertoires in COVID-19. About the study: The United States, Italy and Spain provided the acute and convalescent COVID-19 samples.

Each participant's cohort was designated according to participant-reported clinical history. Original handling: Estimates of nucleated cell counts were drawn from the amplification of reference gene primers. Assay: immunoSEQ multiplex PCR; the TCRdb copy retains only in-frame clones and omits some. Clonal size and the V and J genes are those of that table, whereas D and trimming came from the DNA. The table includes under 300,000 clones, about nine tenths detected once. Germline CDR1 is SGDLS and CDR2 is YYNGEE. CDR3 length equals 13 residues. Trimming shortened V by 6 bases and J by 6 bases, and 15 bases separated the two germline ends.

Material: PBMCs or T cells enriched from blood (not recorded which). The TCR sequence derives from a middle-aged woman who had recovered from COVID-19. J is TRBJ1-2 and V is TRBV9, with D maybe TRBD1 (6 bases). CDR3 in DNA: TGTGCCAGCACCTTACAGGGTTCAGATGGCTACACCTTC. Its translation is CASTLQGSDGYTF.